These 18 T cell receptor beta chains came from one sample sequenced in a study of a mutant IDH1 vaccine in newly diagnosed glioma. Time point noted: week 35, safety follow-up. All doses held 300 ug of mutant IDH1 20-mer peptide, with topical imiquimod. These receptors lack a known antigen. The method was immunoSEQ multiplex PCR; TCRdb's version includes in-frame clones alone and lacks a portion of them. This sample has about 56,000 clones; 86% occur once, and the top ten carry 1.6%. The input for sequencing was PBMCs, taken from a glioma patient whose treatment included an IDH1 peptide vaccine. All receptors come from a middle-aged man with glioma.

This chain connects TRBV4-2 to TRBJ2-7; the match to TRBD2 covers 8 bases. V lost 0 bases and J lost 7; bases outside the gene matches: 11. This CDR3 spans 16 amino acids. Looked up from germline, CDR1 is LGHNA and CDR2 is YNFKEQ. CDR3: CASSQDLAGARREQYF. For the CDR3, the DNA is TGTGCCAGCAGCCAAGATCTAGCGGGCGCGCGGAGGGAGCAGTACTTC.

The CDR3 coding sequence is TGCGCCAGCAGCCCGGGGGAGGGGAGCCAGCCCCAGCATTTT. Residues: CASSPGEGSQPQHF. V and J are TRBV5-1 and TRBJ1-5, with TRBD1 as a possible D gene (5 bases). In germline, CDR1 is SGHRS, CDR2 YFSETQ. V lost 4 bases, J lost 7 bases, and 15 bases lay in between. There are 14 residues in the CDR3.

The rearrangement joins TRBV19 to TRBJ2-1, with 12 bases lining up with TRBD2. This CDR3 is built from 17 residues. Trimming at V came to 7 bases and at J to 6 bases, leaving 13 bases not matched to a gene. Germline CDR1 reads LNHDA; CDR2 reads SQIVND (reference sequence). CDR3 in DNA: TGTGCCAGTACCCCCTCCTCTGGACTAGCGGGAAGCAATGAGCAGTTCTTC. This gives the protein CASTPSSGLAGSNEQFF. Complete variable domain (other parts from reference TRBV19 and TRBJ2-1): DGGITQSPKYLFRKEGQNVTLSCEQNLNHDAMYWYRQDPGQGLRLIYYSQIVNDFQKGDIAEGYSVSREKKESFPLTVTSAQKNPTAFYLCASTPSSGLAGSNEQFFGPGTRLTVL.

The chain recombines TRBV5-6 with TRBJ2-5; 8 positions match TRBD1. CDR1 is SGHDT and CDR2 is YYEEEE in the germline V gene. Germline trimming cut 2 bases from V and 5 bases from J; bases unmatched to any gene: 5. The CDR3 is 14 amino acids. The CDR3 loop reads CASSFRHRGETQYF. In DNA form, the CDR3 reads TGTGCCAGCAGCTTCCGCCACAGGGGGGAGACCCAGTACTTC.

V is TRBV15 and J is TRBJ2-7; D possibly matches TRBD1 or TRBD2 (5 bases each). CDR3 size: 16 residues. The germline V gene has CDR1 LNHNV and CDR2 YYDKDF (reference sequence). Deletions cut 2 bases from V and 2 bases from J, with 16 bases between. CDR3: CATSRHSEGQTYEQYF. The DNA of the CDR3 is TGTGCCACCAGCAGACACTCCGAGGGGCAGACCTACGAGCAGTACTTC.

CDR3 nucleotides: TGTGCCAGCAGCCCAGAGCCTCTAGAACGGTGGGCCTCCTACAATGAGCAGTTCTTC. Encoded protein: CASSPEPLERWASYNEQFF. This rearrangement joins TRBV7-9 to TRBJ2-1; D unclear. The CDR3 is 19 amino acids. Per the germline V gene, CDR1 is SEHNR and CDR2 is FQNEAQ (reference sequence). Deletions cut 5 bases from V and 0 bases from J, with 23 bases between.

The genes are TRBV9 and TRBJ2-5; D is undetermined. This CDR3 spans 13 amino acids. Deletions cut 7 bases from V and 1 base from J, with 11 bases between. Germline V gene sequence: CDR1 SGDLS, CDR2 YYNGEE. CDR3 loop: CASAARFQETQYF. CDR3 DNA: TGTGCCAGCGCCGCGCGATTCCAAGAGACCCAGTACTTC. Full variable domain (outside the CDR3, taken from reference TRBV9 and TRBJ2-5): DSGVTQTPKHLITATGQRVTLRCSPRSGDLSVYWYQQSLDQGLQFLIQYYNGEERAKGNILERFSAQQFPDLHSELNLSSLELGDSALYFCASAARFQETQYFGPGTRLLVL.

This rearrangement joins TRBV5-1 to TRBJ2-1, with D tentatively TRBD2 (5 bases). The germline V gene has CDR1 SGHRS and CDR2 YFSETQ. The V gene lost 1 base and the J gene lost 5 bases, with 7 bases spanning the gap. This CDR3 region has 13 residues. CDR3 DNA sequence: TGCGCCAGCAGCTTGACCGGGGACAATGAGCAGTTCTTC. Protein sequence: CASSLTGDNEQFF.

About this clone: An end of the junction differs from the germline gene, which may be a read error. J is TRBJ2-7 and V is TRBV18; D unclear. Germline lookup yields CDR1 KGHSH and CDR2 LQKENI. The CDR3 runs to 13 residues. CDR3 nucleotides: TGTGCCAGCTCCCCACAGCTTTCCTACGAGCAGTACTTC. It encodes CASSPQLSYEQYF.

This clone was detected only a few times. J is TRBJ1-5 and V is TRBV7-8, with unresolved D. This CDR3 region has 14 residues. V was clipped by 2 bases and J by 4 bases, with 9 bases between them. Germline V gives CDR1 SGHVS, CDR2 FQNEAQ. DNA for the CDR3: TGTGCCAGCAGCTTACAGTCCGCTAATCAGCCCCAGCATTTT. Translation: CASSLQSANQPQHF.

This chain links TRBV2 with TRBJ2-7; a possible D gene is TRBD2 (6 bases). The V gene's germline CDR1 is SNHLY and CDR2 FYNNEI. Trimming stripped 8 bases from V and 2 bases from J, with 13 bases between. CDR3 length: 13 amino acids. DNA of the CDR3: TGTGCCAGCGGTAAGGACTATACCTACGAGCAGTACTTC. Its protein is CASGKDYTYEQYF.

This clone was seen only a few times. J is TRBJ2-1 and V is TRBV9; 10 bases agree with TRBD2. The CDR3 contains 16 residues. Germline lookup yields CDR1 SGDLS and CDR2 YYNGEE. Trimming at V came to 4 bases and at J to 7 bases, leaving 11 bases not matched to a gene. In DNA form, the CDR3 reads TGTGCCAGCAGCAACGGTCTAGCGGGAGACGGGAATGAGCAGTTCTTC. Residues: CASSNGLAGDGNEQFF. The full variable domain, rest sourced from reference TRBV9 and TRBJ2-1, is DSGVTQTPKHLITATGQRVTLRCSPRSGDLSVYWYQQSLDQGLQFLIQYYNGEERAKGNILERFSAQQFPDLHSELNLSSLELGDSALYFCASSNGLAGDGNEQFFGPGTRLTVL.

This chain uses TRBV5-1 with TRBJ2-7; 7 bases match TRBD1. The germline gives CDR1 SGHRS, CDR2 YFSETQ. The CDR3 length is 14 residues. The trim removed 3 bases at V and 6 bases at J, leaving 9 bases unmatched. The CDR3 nucleotides are TGCGCCAGCAGCTCGGGACAGCACGTGAGCGAGCAGTACTTC. Protein product: CASSSGQHVSEQYF.

The rearrangement uses TRBV5-6 and TRBJ1-1; D not certain. CDR3 length: 16 amino acids. Germline V gene lookup returns CDR1 SGHDT and CDR2 YYEEEE. V dropped 2 bases and J dropped 1 base, with 15 bases sitting between them. The CDR3 here is CASSFRRSYGNTEAFF. In nucleotides, the CDR3 is TGTGCCAGCAGCTTCAGGAGGTCGTACGGGAACACTGAAGCTTTCTTT.

The chain is built from TRBV10-3 and TRBJ1-5; TRBD1 matches 8 bases. This CDR3 has 18 residues. V dropped 3 bases and J dropped 1; count of bases not matched to a gene: 11. Germline CDR1 ENHRY, CDR2 SYGVKD. CDR3 in DNA: TGTGCCATCAGTGAAGGACAGGGCCTCGTCATGAGCAATCAGCCCCAGCATTTT. Its protein product is CAISEGQGLVMSNQPQHF.

V usage is TRBV10-3 and J usage is TRBJ1-1; D is possibly TRBD1 (5 bases). With 10 bases removed from V and 4 bases from J, the gap between germline ends came to 19 bases. The CDR3 covers 14 residues. Germline V gives CDR1 ENHRY, CDR2 SYGVKD. CDR3 in amino acids: CATKPNYRPTEAFF. DNA of the CDR3: TGTGCCACCAAGCCTAACTACAGGCCCACTGAAGCTTTCTTT.

The chain carries TRBV27 and TRBJ1-4; TRBD1 aligns across 9 bases. Germline V gene data show CDR1 as MNHEY and CDR2 as SMNVEV (reference sequence). V shed 4 bases, J shed 5 bases, and the junction held 8 bases outside the gene matches. The CDR3 has 16 amino acids. For the CDR3, the DNA is TGTGCCAGCAGTTCACAGGGGGCGCGCATCAATGAAAAACTGTTTTTT. Protein product: CASSSQGARINEKLFF.

The CDR3 bases are TGTGCCAGCAGCAACAACAGGGTTGGAGAGACCCAGTACTTC. It is translated as CASSNNRVGETQYF. V and J are TRBV9 and TRBJ2-5, with D possibly TRBD1 on 6 matching bases. The CDR3 is 14 residues long. Germline CDR1 and CDR2: SGDLS and YYNGEE. Deletions cut 4 bases from V and 4 bases from J, with 14 bases between.